This T cell receptor beta chain was captured by sequencing in a study of blood T cells in healthy people across ages. Next came a second PCR, run for 7 to 11 cycles, which used a sample-barcoded 5' primer along with a J-beta primer mix. TCRdb processed the 5' RACE reads anew with MiXCR; each CDR3 protein has one entry. Found here are 1.5 million to 2 million distinct CDR3 sequences, 40% to 55% of them singletons; the top ten hold less than 2.5%. The V and J ends lost 5 bases and 5 bases, in that order; junction bases with no gene match: 3. Germline CDR1 LGHNA, CDR2 YSLEER. The CDR3 has 13 residues. This chain links TRBV4-3 with TRBJ2-1, with 7 bases lining up with TRBD2. The sample taken for sequencing was blood. This TCR derives from a woman aged 40 to 50 in good health. CDR3 protein: CASSTGLHNEQFF. For the CDR3, the DNA is TGCGCCAGCAGCACGGGACTACACAATGAGCAGTTCTTC.